The rows below give T cell receptor beta chains drawn from one sample of a study of blood T cell repertoires in COVID-19. Clones were read by immunoSEQ multiplex PCR, and TCRdb kept only the in-frame ones, dropping some. The sample holds a few hundred thousand clones, over 75% seen once. Sequences were obtained from peripheral blood. The receptors derive from a man between 18 and 29 years old with active or convalescent COVID-19. Both conserved end residues are part of each CDR3. Each record gives: clone size, D gene, J gene, V gene, CDR3 protein, CDR3 DNA. D genes are given only for firm matches. Only some rows state a clone size, as once, few, many or a class for expanded clones.

abundance: .; d_gene: .; j_gene: TRBJ1-2; v_gene: TRBV11-2; CDR3aa: CASSLDGSRGYYGYTF; CDR3nt: TGTGCCAGCAGCTTAGATGGGTCCAGGGGATACTATGGCTACACCTTC
abundance: .; d_gene: .; j_gene: TRBJ1-5; v_gene: TRBV4-1; CDR3aa: CASSQDPGQPQHF; CDR3nt: TGCGCCAGCAGCCAAGATCCGGGTCAGCCCCAGCATTTT
abundance: .; d_gene: TRBD1; j_gene: TRBJ1-2; v_gene: TRBV29-1; CDR3aa: CSAGQGLGNTF; CDR3nt: TGCAGCGCCGGACAGGGTTTAGGAAACACCTTC
abundance: .; d_gene: .; j_gene: TRBJ2-2; v_gene: TRBV7-6; CDR3aa: CASSLAFTGRNTGELFF; CDR3nt: TGTGCCAGCAGCTTAGCGTTCACAGGGAGGAACACCGGGGAGCTGTTTTTT
abundance: .; d_gene: .; j_gene: TRBJ1-5; v_gene: TRBV9; CDR3aa: CASSPTEFNQPQHF; CDR3nt: TGTGCCAGCAGCCCCACAGAGTTCAATCAGCCCCAGCATTTT
abundance: .; d_gene: TRBD2; j_gene: TRBJ2-7; v_gene: TRBV3-1/TRBV3-2; CDR3aa: CASSQAGSSGTSYEQYF; CDR3nt: TGTGCCAGCAGCCAAGCGGGGTCTAGCGGGACGTCCTACGAGCAGTACTTC
abundance: .; d_gene: TRBD2; j_gene: TRBJ2-5; v_gene: TRBV7-6; CDR3aa: CASSGSGGAGTQYF; CDR3nt: TGTGCCAGCAGCGGGAGCGGGGGGGCCGGGACCCAGTACTTC
abundance: .; d_gene: TRBD1; j_gene: TRBJ1-6; v_gene: TRBV6-4; CDR3aa: CASRGQGYNSPLHF; CDR3nt: TGTGCCAGCAGGGGACAGGGATATAATTCACCCCTCCACTTT
abundance: .; d_gene: TRBD1; j_gene: TRBJ2-3; v_gene: TRBV24-1; CDR3aa: CATSDRRTGGADTQYF; CDR3nt: TGTGCCACCAGTGACCGACGGACAGGGGGCGCGGATACGCAGTATTTT
abundance: .; d_gene: TRBD1; j_gene: TRBJ1-2; v_gene: TRBV7-9; CDR3aa: CASRGNRGHNYGYTF; CDR3nt: TGTGCCAGCAGGGGGAACAGGGGACATAACTATGGCTACACCTTC
abundance: .; d_gene: .; j_gene: TRBJ1-1; v_gene: TRBV2; CDR3aa: CASSEVKNTEAFF; CDR3nt: TGTGCCAGCAGTGAAGTAAAGAACACTGAAGCTTTCTTT
abundance: .; d_gene: TRBD1; j_gene: TRBJ1-2; v_gene: TRBV5-1; CDR3aa: CASSSGTGNGYTF; CDR3nt: TGCGCCAGCAGCTCCGGGACAGGGAACGGCTACACCTTC
abundance: .; d_gene: TRBD1; j_gene: TRBJ1-2; v_gene: TRBV5-3; CDR3aa: CARSVQGAGGYTF; CDR3nt: TGTGCCAGAAGCGTACAGGGGGCGGGGGGCTACACCTTC
abundance: .; d_gene: TRBD1; j_gene: TRBJ1-4; v_gene: TRBV18; CDR3aa: CASSLSRAGGREKLFF; CDR3nt: TGTGCCAGCTCACTTTCCCGGGCAGGGGGTCGTGAAAAACTGTTTTTT
abundance: .; d_gene: TRBD2; j_gene: TRBJ2-5; v_gene: TRBV10-3; CDR3aa: CAISETSGVRETQYF; CDR3nt: TGTGCCATCAGTGAGACTAGCGGGGTTAGAGAGACCCAGTACTTC
abundance: .; d_gene: TRBD1; j_gene: TRBJ2-7; v_gene: TRBV7-2; CDR3aa: CASSLSPGQFYEQYF; CDR3nt: TGTGCCAGCAGCTTATCTCCGGGACAGTTCTACGAGCAGTACTTC
abundance: many; d_gene: .; j_gene: TRBJ1-2; v_gene: TRBV7-2; CDR3aa: CASSLVGAVDFGYTF; CDR3nt: TGTGCCAGCAGCTTAGTCGGAGCCGTCGACTTCGGCTACACCTTC
abundance: .; d_gene: .; j_gene: TRBJ1-1; v_gene: TRBV3-1/TRBV3-2; CDR3aa: CASSQDRGIVHTEAFF; CDR3nt: TGTGCCAGCAGCCAAGATCGAGGGATAGTCCACACTGAAGCTTTCTTT
abundance: .; d_gene: TRBD1; j_gene: TRBJ1-5; v_gene: TRBV9; CDR3aa: CASSAGTGNSNQPQHF; CDR3nt: TGTGCCAGCAGCGCCGGGACAGGGAACTCCAATCAGCCCCAGCATTTT
abundance: .; d_gene: .; j_gene: TRBJ2-2; v_gene: TRBV11-3; CDR3aa: CASSTGQLTGELFF; CDR3nt: TGTGCCAGCAGCACCGGACAGCTCACCGGGGAGCTGTTTTTT
abundance: .; d_gene: .; j_gene: TRBJ2-5; v_gene: TRBV4-2; CDR3aa: CASSQDWRGPQETQYF; CDR3nt: TGTGCCAGCAGCCAAGATTGGCGGGGGCCTCAAGAGACCCAGTACTTC
abundance: .; d_gene: TRBD1; j_gene: TRBJ2-5; v_gene: TRBV5-5; CDR3aa: CATGQGAKETQYF; CDR3nt: TGTGCCACTGGACAGGGGGCTAAGGAGACCCAGTACTTC
abundance: .; d_gene: .; j_gene: TRBJ2-7; v_gene: TRBV5-6; CDR3aa: CASSQQTGHTYEQYF; CDR3nt: TGTGCCAGCAGCCAACAGACGGGACACACCTACGAGCAGTACTTC
abundance: .; d_gene: .; j_gene: TRBJ1-1; v_gene: TRBV6-1; CDR3aa: CASSEGDGPGTEAFF; CDR3nt: TGTGCCAGCAGTGAGGGAGACGGCCCCGGCACTGAAGCTTTCTTT
abundance: once; d_gene: TRBD2; j_gene: TRBJ2-5; v_gene: TRBV12-5; CDR3aa: CASGLVLAGASWAQYF; CDR3nt: TGTGCTAGTGGTTTGGTACTAGCGGGGGCCTCATGGGCCCAGTACTTC
abundance: .; d_gene: .; j_gene: TRBJ1-4; v_gene: TRBV29-1; CDR3aa: CSVGRGGRGEKLFF; CDR3nt: TGCAGCGTTGGGAGGGGCGGAAGGGGTGAAAAACTGTTTTTT
abundance: .; d_gene: TRBD2; j_gene: TRBJ2-2; v_gene: TRBV2; CDR3aa: CACRGLVSTGELFF; CDR3nt: TGTGCCTGCCGCGGACTAGTGAGCACCGGGGAGCTGTTTTTT
abundance: .; d_gene: .; j_gene: TRBJ1-3; v_gene: TRBV9; CDR3aa: CASSVGRGSGNTIYF; CDR3nt: TGTGCCAGCAGCGTAGGCCGGGGGTCTGGAAACACCATATATTTT
abundance: .; d_gene: .; j_gene: TRBJ2-4; v_gene: TRBV6-2/TRBV6-3; CDR3aa: CASSYVGGGLQNIQYF; CDR3nt: TGTGCCAGCAGTTACGTAGGCGGGGGCCTCCAAAACATTCAGTACTTC
abundance: .; d_gene: .; j_gene: TRBJ1-2; v_gene: TRBV14; CDR3aa: CASSQAPFWFDSYGYTF; CDR3nt: TGTGCCAGCAGCCAAGCCCCGTTTTGGTTTGACAGCTATGGCTACACCTTC
abundance: .; d_gene: .; j_gene: TRBJ2-7; v_gene: TRBV3-1/TRBV3-2; CDR3aa: CASSQVLTVTYEQYF; CDR3nt: TGTGCCAGCAGCCAGGTACTCACAGTTACCTACGAGCAGTACTTC
abundance: once; d_gene: .; j_gene: TRBJ1-6; v_gene: TRBV6-5; CDR3aa: CASSFNGQLYNSPLHF; CDR3nt: TGTGCCAGCAGTTTTAACGGACAGCTATATAATTCACCCCTCCACTTT
abundance: once; d_gene: .; j_gene: TRBJ2-2; v_gene: TRBV5-1; CDR3aa: CASSLAPSTGELFF; CDR3nt: TGCGCCAGCAGCTTGGCTCCGAGCACCGGGGAGCTGTTTTTT
abundance: .; d_gene: .; j_gene: TRBJ1-3; v_gene: TRBV13; CDR3aa: CASERTEEGNTIYF; CDR3nt: TGTGCCAGCGAAAGGACGGAGGAAGGAAACACCATATATTTT
abundance: .; d_gene: .; j_gene: TRBJ2-2; v_gene: TRBV24-1; CDR3aa: CATSAPQPQGSGELFF; CDR3nt: TGTGCCACCAGTGCCCCCCAACCACAGGGCAGCGGGGAGCTGTTTTTT